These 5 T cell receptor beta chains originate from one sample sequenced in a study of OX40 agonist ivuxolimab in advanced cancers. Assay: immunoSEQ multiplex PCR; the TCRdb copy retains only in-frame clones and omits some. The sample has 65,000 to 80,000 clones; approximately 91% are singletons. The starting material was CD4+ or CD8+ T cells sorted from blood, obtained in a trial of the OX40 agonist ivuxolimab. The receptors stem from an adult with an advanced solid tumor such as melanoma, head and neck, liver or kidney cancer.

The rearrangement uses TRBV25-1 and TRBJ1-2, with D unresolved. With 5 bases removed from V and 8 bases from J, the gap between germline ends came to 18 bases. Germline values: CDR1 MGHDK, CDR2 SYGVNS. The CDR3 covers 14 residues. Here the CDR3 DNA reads TGTGCCAGCAGTCCCTCGCAGGCGGCAGGAGGCTACACCTTC. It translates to CASSPSQAAGGYTF.

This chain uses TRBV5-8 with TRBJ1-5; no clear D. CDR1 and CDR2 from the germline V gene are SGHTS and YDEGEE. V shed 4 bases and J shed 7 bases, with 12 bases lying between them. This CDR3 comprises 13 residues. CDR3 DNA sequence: TGTGCCAGCAGCCGATCGGTCAGCCAGCCCCAGCATTTT. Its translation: CASSRSVSQPQHF. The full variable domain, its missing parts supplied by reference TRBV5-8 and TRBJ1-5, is EAGVTQSPTHLIKTRGQQATLRCSPISGHTSVYWYQQALGLGLQFLLWYDEGEERNRGNFPPRFSGRQFPNYSSELNVNALELEDSALYLCASSRSVSQPQHFGDGTRLSIL.

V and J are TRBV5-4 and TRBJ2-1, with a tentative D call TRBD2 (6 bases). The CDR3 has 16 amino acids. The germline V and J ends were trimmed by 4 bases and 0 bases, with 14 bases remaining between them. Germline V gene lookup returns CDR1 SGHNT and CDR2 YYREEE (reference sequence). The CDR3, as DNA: TGTGCCAGCAGCGTGGACTACTCCAGCTCCTACAATGAGCAGTTCTTC. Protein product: CASSVDYSSSYNEQFF.

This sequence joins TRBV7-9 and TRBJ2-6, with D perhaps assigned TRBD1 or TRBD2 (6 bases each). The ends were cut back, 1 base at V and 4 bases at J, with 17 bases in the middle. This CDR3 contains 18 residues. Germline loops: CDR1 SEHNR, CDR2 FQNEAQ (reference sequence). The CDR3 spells CASSLGGRGLSGANVLTF. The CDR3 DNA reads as TGTGCCAGCAGCTTAGGTGGCAGGGGACTTTCCGGGGCCAACGTCCTGACTTTC.

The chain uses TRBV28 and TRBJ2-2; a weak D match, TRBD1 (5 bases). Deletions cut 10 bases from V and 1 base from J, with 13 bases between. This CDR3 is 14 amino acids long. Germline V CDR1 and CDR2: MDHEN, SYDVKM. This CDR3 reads CATHGQGNTGELFF. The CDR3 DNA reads TGTGCCACCCACGGCCAGGGGAACACCGGGGAGCTGTTTTTT.